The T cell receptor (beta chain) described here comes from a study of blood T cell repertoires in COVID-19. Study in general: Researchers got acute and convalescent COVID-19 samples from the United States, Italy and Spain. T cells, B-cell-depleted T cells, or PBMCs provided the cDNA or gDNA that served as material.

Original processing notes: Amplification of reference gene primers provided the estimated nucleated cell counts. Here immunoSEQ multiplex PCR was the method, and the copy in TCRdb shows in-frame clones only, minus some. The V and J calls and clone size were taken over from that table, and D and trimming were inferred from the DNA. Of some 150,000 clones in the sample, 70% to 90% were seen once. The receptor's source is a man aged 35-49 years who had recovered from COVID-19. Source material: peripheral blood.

The CDR3 reads CATSDPSGRASDTQYF. Written as DNA, the CDR3 is TGTGCCACCAGTGATCCTAGCGGGAGGGCCTCAGATACGCAGTATTTT. This chain joins TRBV24-1 and TRBJ2-3; 12 bases map to TRBD2. CDR1 KGHDR and CDR2 SFDVKD come from the germline V gene. The CDR3 has 16 amino acids. The ends lost 3 bases at V and 4 bases at J; junction bases unmatched: 4.